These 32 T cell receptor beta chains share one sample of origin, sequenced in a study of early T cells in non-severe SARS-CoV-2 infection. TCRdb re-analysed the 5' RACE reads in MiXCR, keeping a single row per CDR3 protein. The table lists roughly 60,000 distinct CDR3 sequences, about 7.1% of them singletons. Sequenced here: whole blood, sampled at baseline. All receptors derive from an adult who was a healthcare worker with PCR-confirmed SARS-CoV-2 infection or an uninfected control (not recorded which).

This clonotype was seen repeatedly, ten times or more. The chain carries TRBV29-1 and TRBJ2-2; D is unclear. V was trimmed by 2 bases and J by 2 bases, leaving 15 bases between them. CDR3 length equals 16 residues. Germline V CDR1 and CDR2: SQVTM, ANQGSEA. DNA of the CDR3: TGCAGCGTTGAATCTACAGTGGCCCGAAACACCGGGGAGCTGTTTTTT. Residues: CSVESTVARNTGELFF.

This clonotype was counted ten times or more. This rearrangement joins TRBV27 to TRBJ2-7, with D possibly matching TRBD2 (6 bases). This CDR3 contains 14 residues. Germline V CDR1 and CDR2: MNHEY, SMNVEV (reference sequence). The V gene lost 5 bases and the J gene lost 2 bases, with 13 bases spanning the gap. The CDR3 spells CASSLPTGAYEQYF. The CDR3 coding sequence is TGTGCCAGCAGTCTCCCGACGGGAGCCTACGAGCAGTACTTC.

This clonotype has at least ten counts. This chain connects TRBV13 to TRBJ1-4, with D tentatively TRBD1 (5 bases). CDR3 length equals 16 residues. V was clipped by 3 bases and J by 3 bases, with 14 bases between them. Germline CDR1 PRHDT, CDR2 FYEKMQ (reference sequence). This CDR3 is CASSLGGWGANEKLFF. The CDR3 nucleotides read TGTGCCAGCAGCTTGGGGGGATGGGGAGCTAATGAAAAACTGTTTTTT.

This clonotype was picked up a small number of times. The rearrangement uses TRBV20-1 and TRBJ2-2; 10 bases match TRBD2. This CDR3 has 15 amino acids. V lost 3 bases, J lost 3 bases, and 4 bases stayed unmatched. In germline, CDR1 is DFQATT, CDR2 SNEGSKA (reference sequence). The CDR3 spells CSARPGLADTGELFF. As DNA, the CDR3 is TGCAGTGCTAGGCCCGGACTAGCGGACACCGGGGAGCTGTTTTTT.

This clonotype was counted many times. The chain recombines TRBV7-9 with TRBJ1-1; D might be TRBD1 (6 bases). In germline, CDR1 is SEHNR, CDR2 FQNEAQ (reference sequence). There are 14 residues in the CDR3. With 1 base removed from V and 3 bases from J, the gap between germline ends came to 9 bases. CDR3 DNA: TGTGCCAGCAGCTTAGAAGGACAGTACACTGAAGCTTTCTTT. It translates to CASSLEGQYTEAFF.

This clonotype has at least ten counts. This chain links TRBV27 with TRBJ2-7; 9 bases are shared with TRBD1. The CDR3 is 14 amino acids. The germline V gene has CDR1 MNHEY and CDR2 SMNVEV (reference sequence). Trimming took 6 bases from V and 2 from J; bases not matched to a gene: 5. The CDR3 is CASSNDRGTYEQYF. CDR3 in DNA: TGTGCCAGCAGCAACGACAGGGGGACCTACGAGCAGTACTTC.

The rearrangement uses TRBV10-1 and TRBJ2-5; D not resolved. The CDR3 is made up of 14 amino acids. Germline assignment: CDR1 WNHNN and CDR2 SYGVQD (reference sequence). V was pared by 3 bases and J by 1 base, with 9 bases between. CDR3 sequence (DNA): TGCGCCAGCAGTGAAGGTGGGTCCCAAGAGACCCAGTACTTC. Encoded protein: CASSEGGSQETQYF.

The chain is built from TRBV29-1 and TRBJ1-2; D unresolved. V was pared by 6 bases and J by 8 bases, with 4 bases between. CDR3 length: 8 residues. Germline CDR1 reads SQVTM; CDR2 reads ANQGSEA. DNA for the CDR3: TGCAGCGTCTCCGGCTACACCTTC. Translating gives CSVSGYTF.

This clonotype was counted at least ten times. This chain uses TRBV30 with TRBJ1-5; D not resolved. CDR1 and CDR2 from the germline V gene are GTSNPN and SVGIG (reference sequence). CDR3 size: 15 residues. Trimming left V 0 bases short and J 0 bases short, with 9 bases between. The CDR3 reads CAWSVPSYSNQPQHF. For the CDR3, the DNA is TGTGCCTGGAGTGTACCCAGCTATAGCAATCAGCCCCAGCATTTT.

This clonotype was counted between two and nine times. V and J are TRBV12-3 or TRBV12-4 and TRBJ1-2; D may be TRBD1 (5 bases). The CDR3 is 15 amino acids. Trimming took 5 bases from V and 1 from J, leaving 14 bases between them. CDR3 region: CASSPDSFNNYGYTF. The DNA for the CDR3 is TGTGCCAGCAGTCCCGACAGTTTTAATAACTATGGCTACACCTTC.

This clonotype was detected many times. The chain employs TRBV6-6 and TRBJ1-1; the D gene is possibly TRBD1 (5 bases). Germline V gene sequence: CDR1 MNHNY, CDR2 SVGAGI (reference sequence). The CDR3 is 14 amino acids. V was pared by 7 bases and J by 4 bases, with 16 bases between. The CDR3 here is CASTPPRAGTEAFF. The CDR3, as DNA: TGTGCCAGCACTCCCCCCAGGGCCGGCACTGAAGCTTTCTTT.

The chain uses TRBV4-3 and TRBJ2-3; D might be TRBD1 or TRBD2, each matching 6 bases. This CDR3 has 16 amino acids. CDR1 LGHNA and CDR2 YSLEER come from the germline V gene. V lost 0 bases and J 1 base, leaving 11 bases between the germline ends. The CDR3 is CASSQERGLGTDTQYF. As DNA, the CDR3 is TGCGCCAGCAGCCAAGAACGGGGGCTGGGCACAGATACGCAGTATTTT.

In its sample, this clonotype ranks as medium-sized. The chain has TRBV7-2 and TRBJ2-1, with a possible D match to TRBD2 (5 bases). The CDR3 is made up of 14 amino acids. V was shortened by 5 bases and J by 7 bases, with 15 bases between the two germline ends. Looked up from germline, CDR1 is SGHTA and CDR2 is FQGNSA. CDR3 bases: TGTGCCAGCAGCCCGTCGACAAGGAGGAATGAGCAGTTCTTC. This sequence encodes CASSPSTRRNEQFF.

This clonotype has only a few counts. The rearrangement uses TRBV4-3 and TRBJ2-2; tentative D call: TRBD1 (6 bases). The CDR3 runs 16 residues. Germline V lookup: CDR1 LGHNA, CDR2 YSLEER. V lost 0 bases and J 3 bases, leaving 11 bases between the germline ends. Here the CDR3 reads CASSQDLSGDTGELFF. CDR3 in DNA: TGCGCCAGCAGCCAAGATCTATCAGGGGACACCGGGGAGCTGTTTTTT.

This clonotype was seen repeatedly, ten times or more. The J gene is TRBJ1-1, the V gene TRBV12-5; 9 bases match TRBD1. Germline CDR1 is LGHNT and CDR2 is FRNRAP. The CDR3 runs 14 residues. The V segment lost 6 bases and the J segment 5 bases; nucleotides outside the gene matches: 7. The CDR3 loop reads CASGTGTGLTEAFF. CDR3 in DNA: TGTGCTAGTGGAACCGGGACAGGGTTAACTGAAGCTTTCTTT. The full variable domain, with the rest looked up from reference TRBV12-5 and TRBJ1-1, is DARVTQTPRHKVTEMGQEVTMRCQPILGHNTVFWYRQTMMQGLELLAYFRNRAPLDDSGMPKDRFSAEMPDATLATLKIQPSEPRDSAVYFCASGTGTGLTEAFFGQGTRLTVV.

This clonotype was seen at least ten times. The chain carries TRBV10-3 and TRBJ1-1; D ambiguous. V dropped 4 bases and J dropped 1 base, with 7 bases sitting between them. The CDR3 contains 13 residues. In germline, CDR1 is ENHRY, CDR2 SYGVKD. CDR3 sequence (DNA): TGTGCCATCAGTGTAAAAGGGAACACTGAAGCTTTCTTT. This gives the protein CAISVKGNTEAFF.

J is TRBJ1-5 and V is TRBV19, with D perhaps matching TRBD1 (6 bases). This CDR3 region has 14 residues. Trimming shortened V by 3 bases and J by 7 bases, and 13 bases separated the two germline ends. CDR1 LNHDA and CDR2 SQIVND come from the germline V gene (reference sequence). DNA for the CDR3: TGTGCCAGTAGTATCAAGATGGGGGGCCAGCCCCAGCATTTT. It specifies CASSIKMGGQPQHF.

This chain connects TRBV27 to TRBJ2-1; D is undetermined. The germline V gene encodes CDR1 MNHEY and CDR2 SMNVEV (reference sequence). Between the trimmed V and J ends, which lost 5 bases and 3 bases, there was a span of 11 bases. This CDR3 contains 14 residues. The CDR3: CASSPALGYNEQFF. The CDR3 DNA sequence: TGTGCCAGCAGTCCAGCGTTGGGCTACAATGAGCAGTTCTTC.

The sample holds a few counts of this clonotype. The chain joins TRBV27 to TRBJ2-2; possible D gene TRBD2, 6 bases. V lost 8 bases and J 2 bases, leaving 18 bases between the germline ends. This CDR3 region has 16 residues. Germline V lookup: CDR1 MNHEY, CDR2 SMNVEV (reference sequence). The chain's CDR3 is CASRGIRGTNTGELFF. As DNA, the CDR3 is TGTGCCAGCCGTGGAATTCGGGGGACTAACACCGGGGAGCTGTTTTTT.

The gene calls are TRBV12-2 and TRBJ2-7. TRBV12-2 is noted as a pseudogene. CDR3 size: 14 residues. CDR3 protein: CASPPGRKSYEQYF. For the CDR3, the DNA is TGTGCAAGTCCCCCAGGTCGGAAGTCCTACGAGCAGTACTTC.

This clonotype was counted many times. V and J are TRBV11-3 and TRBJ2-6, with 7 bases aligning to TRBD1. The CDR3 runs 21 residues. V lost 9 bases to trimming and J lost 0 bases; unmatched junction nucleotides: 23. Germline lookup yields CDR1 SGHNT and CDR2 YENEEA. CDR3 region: CARGTATPLLAPSSGANVLTF. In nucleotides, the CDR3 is TGTGCCAGAGGGACAGCTACACCTCTTCTCGCCCCCAGCTCTGGGGCCAACGTCCTGACTTTC.

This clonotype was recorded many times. CDR3 sequence reads: CASGTVNNSPLHF. DNA for the CDR3: TGTGCCAGCGGGACAGTAAATAATTCACCCCTCCACTTT. The V and J genes are TRBV27 and TRBJ1-6; TRBD1 matches 7 bases. Germline values: CDR1 MNHEY, CDR2 SMNVEV (reference sequence). The CDR3 contains 13 residues. V lost 8 bases and J lost 5; bases outside the gene matches: 3.

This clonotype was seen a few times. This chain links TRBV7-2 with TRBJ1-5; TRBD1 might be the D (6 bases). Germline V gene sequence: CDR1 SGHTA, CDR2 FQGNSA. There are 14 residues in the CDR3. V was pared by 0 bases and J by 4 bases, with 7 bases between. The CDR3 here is CASSLAQGNQPQHF. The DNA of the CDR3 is TGTGCCAGCAGCTTAGCACAGGGAAATCAGCCCCAGCATTTT.

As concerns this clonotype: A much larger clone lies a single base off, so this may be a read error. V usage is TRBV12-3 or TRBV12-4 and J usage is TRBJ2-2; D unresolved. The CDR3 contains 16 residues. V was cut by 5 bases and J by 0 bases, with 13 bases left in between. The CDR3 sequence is CASSPGRSTNTGELFF. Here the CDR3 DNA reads TGTGCCAGCAGTCCCGGCCGGAGCACGAACACCGGGGAGCTGTTTTTT.

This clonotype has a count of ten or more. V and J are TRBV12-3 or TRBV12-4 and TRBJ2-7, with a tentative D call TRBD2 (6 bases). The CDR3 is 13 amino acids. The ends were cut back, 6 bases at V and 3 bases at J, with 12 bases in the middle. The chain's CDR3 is CASSWGGFYEQYF. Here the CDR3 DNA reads TGTGCCAGCAGCTGGGGAGGATTCTACGAGCAGTACTTC.

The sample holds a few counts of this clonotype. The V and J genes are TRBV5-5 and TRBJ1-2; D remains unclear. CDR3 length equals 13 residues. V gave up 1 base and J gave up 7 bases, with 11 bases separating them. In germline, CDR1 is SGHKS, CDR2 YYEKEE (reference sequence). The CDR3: CASSLSPPRGYTF. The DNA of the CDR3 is TGTGCCAGCAGCTTGAGTCCCCCGCGTGGCTACACCTTC. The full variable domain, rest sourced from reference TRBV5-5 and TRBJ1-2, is DAGVTQSPTHLIKTRGQQVTLRCSPISGHKSVSWYQQVLGQGPQFIFQYYEKEERGRGNFPDRFSARQFPNYSSELNVNALLLGDSALYLCASSLSPPRGYTFGSGTRLTVV.

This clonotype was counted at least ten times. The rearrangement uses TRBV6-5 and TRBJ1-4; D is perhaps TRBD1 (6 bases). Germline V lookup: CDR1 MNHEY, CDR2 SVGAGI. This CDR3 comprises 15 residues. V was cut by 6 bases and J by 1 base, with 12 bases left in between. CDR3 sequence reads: CASRPQGLTNEKLFF. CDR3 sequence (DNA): TGTGCCAGCAGACCACAGGGATTAACTAATGAAAAACTGTTTTTT.

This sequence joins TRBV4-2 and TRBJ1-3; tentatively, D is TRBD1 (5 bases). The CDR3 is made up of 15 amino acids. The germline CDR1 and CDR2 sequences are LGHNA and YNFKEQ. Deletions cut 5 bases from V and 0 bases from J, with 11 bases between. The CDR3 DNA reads TGTGCCAGCAGCAGGGACGGAGGCTCTGGAAACACCATATATTTT. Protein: CASSRDGGSGNTIYF.

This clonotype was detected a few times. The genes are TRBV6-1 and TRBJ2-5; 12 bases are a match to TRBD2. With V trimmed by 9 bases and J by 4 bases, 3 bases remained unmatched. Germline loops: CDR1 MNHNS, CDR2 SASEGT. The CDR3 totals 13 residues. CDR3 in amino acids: CASLTSGGETQYF. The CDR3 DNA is TGTGCCAGTCTGACTAGCGGGGGAGAGACCCAGTACTTC.

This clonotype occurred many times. CDR3 sequence: CSASTPANTQYF. The CDR3 nucleotides are TGCAGTGCTAGCACTCCGGCAAATACGCAGTATTTT. The chain uses TRBV20-1 and TRBJ2-3; D is unclear. Germline V CDR1 and CDR2: DFQATT, SNEGSKA (reference sequence). The CDR3 is made up of 12 amino acids. The V gene lost 3 bases and the J gene lost 7 bases, with 11 bases spanning the gap.

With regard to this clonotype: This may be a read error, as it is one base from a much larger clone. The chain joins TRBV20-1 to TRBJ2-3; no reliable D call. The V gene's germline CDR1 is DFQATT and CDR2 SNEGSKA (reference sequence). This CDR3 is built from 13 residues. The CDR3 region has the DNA TGCAGTGCTAGAGCCCTCCACACAGATACGCGGTATTTT. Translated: CSARALHTDTRYF.

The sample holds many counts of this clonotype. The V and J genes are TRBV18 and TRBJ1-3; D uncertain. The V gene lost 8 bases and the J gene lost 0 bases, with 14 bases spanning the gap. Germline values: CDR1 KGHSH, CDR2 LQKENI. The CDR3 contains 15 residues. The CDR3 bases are TGTGCCAGCACAGACGGTACGGTCTCTGGAAACACCATATATTTT. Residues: CASTDGTVSGNTIYF.